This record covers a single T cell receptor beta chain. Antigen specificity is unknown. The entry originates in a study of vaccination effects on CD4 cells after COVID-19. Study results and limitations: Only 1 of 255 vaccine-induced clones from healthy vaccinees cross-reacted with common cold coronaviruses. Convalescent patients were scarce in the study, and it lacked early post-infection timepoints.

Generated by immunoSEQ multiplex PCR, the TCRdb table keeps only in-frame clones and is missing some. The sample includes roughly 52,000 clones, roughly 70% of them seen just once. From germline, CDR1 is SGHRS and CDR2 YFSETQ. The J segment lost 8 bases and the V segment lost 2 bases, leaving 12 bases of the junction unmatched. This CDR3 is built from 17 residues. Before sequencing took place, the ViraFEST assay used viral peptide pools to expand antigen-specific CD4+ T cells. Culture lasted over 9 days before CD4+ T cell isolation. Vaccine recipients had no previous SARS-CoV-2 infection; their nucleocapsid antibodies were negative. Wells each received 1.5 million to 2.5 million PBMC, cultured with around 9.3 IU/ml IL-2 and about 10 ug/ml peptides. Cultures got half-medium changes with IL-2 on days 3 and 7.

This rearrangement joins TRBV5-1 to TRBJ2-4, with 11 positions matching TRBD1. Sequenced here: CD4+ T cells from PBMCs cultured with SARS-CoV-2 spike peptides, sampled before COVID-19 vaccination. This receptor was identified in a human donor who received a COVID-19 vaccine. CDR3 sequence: CASSFSPPGQGADIQYF. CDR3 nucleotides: TGCGCCAGCAGCTTTTCCCCACCCGGACAGGGGGCGGACATTCAGTACTTC.